The present T cell receptor (beta chain) was sequenced within a study of T cells in Graves' hyperthyroidism and ophthalmopathy. General study results and limits: Ophthalmopathy was predicted by the model a median of about 6.7 months ahead of onset. In the blood, most expanded thyroid clonotypes above 0.001 appeared as well.

Uncontrolled infection, other autoimmune disease, pregnancy or lactation excluded patients. The PBMCs were sourced from fresh peripheral blood (more than 9 ml). This clonotype was counted many times. The antigen is unknown. Researchers amplified the TCR beta CDR3 regions from RNA transcripts. First-round RT-PCR of the TCR CDR3 relied on the HTBI primer set. MiXCR, applied by TCRdb to the multiplex PCR reads, yields one record per CDR3 protein. This table has about 210,000 distinct CDR3 sequences, about a sixth appearing once. In germline, CDR1 is MNHEY, CDR2 SMNVEV (reference sequence). CDR3 size: 13 residues. V was trimmed by 3 bases and J by 9 bases, leaving 12 bases between them.

The sample comprised blood. This chain connects TRBV27 to TRBJ1-5; D perhaps matches TRBD1 (5 bases). This receptor was identified in a man in his forties or fifties with Graves' hyperthyroidism. The DNA of the CDR3 is TGTGCCAGCAGTTTTGAGGGGACGGGGCCCCAGCATTTT. This codes for CASSFEGTGPQHF.